The sequence of this T cell receptor beta chain was determined in a study of cytotoxic CD8 clonotypes in ibrutinib-treated CLL. Overall study: Patient counts were around 12 relapsed/refractory, over 14 treatment-naive and about 17 IGHV unmutated. After median approximately 70 months, approximately 14 stayed in remission, some 12 progressed; responses approximately 24 partial, 2 complete. Response samples were drawn at a median of about eleven months of treatment, range 6 to 36.

Study conclusions and caveats: Sustained-remission patients were sampled at one set of times and progressing patients at different ones.

Sequenced by immunoSEQ multiplex PCR; TCRdb stores in-frame clones only, minus some. The sample includes under 300,000 clones, approximately 79% seen only once; the top ten take around 5.3%. This clone was found once. No antigen is known for it. Trimming removed 5 bases from V and 6 bases from J, with 15 bases in between. The length of the CDR3 is 14 residues. The germline CDR1 and CDR2 sequences are SGHNT and YENEEA. Sample: PBMCs, taken at disease progression, from a patient treated with ibrutinib. The TCR was taken from a human donor with chronic lymphocytic leukemia. The chain carries TRBV11-3 and TRBJ2-3, with D possibly called TRBD1 or TRBD2 (6 bases each). CDR3 DNA sequence: TGTGCCAGCAGCAATTTGGGGGCGGGGGATACGCAGTATTTT. Translated: CASSNLGAGDTQYF.